The clone carrying this TCR beta chain occurred many times. Its antigen is still unknown. TCR alpha and beta CDR3 regions were amplified from RNA using iRepertoire nested multiplex PCR. TCRdb fed the multiplex PCR reads into MiXCR, producing one record per CDR3 protein. The top ten hold less than 45% of the sample, which has 90,000 to 100,000 distinct CDR3 sequences, 35% to 45% seen once. The entry originates in a study of glioma-infiltrating T cells. Study-level results: Non-neoplastic patients had below-expected tissue-blood divergence, while all gliomas exceeded expectation. Tissue and blood shared very few CDR3 sequences.

The CDR3 length is 16 residues. CDR1 SEHNR and CDR2 FQNEAQ come from the germline V gene (reference sequence). With V trimmed by 5 bases and J by 3 bases, 11 bases remained unmatched. The chain is built from TRBV7-9 and TRBJ2-7, with 9 positions matching TRBD2. Specimen: glioma tissue, nonneoplastic brain tissue, or PBMCs (not recorded which). The receptor comes from a human donor with low-grade glioma or glioblastoma, undergoing nonglioma brain surgery, or in good health (not recorded which). CDR3 in DNA: TGTGCCAGCAGCCCTACCCGGACTAGCGAAAACTACGAGCAGTACTTC. Protein sequence: CASSPTRTSENYEQYF. Looking up the rest from reference TRBV7-9 and TRBJ2-7 gives the full variable domain: DTGVSQNPRHKITKRGQNVTFRCDPISEHNRLYWYRQTLGQGPEFLTYFQNEAQLEKSRLLSDRFSAERPKGSFSTLEIQRTEQGDSAMYLCASSPTRTSENYEQYFGPGTRLTVT.